These 18 T cell receptor beta chains came from one sample sequenced in a study of post-analysis software for immune sequencing data. General study results and limits: The study found TRBV5-6, TRBV5-1 and TRBV20-1 among about five TRBV segments more frequent in patients than controls.

Antigens of these TCRs are unknown. TCR beta cDNA libraries had unique molecular identifiers. TCRdb reanalysed the PCR reads using MiXCR and keeps one entry per CDR3 protein. Of around 400,000 distinct CDR3 sequences listed, 30% to 45% are singletons. Sequencing used blood. These receptors all stem from a girl aged 2 to 10 with multiple sclerosis.

This clonotype was counted ten times or more. The chain combines TRBV5-1 with TRBJ2-7; D is uncertain. Trimming cost V 1 base and J 0 bases, with 14 bases left between them. The germline V gene encodes CDR1 SGHRS and CDR2 YFSETQ. CDR3 length: 16 amino acids. CDR3 bases: TGCGCCAGCAGCTTGCGCCCGGCGGATAGCTCCTACGAGCAGTACTTC. Its protein product is CASSLRPADSSYEQYF.

The chain couples TRBV29-1 to TRBJ2-3; 8 bases agree with TRBD2. This CDR3 spans 16 amino acids. The junction had 14 bases not matched to a gene; V was cut back by 8 bases and J by 1 base. CDR1 and CDR2 from the germline V gene are SQVTM and ANQGSEA. CDR3 bases: TGCAGCCTAAGTGAGAGCGGGGGCTACCGCACAGATACGCAGTATTTT. Its translation is CSLSESGGYRTDTQYF.

This clonotype showed up just a few times. The chain joins TRBV7-8 to TRBJ2-1; TRBD1 matches at 9 bases. CDR3 size: 13 residues. Germline V gene sequence: CDR1 SGHVS, CDR2 FQNEAQ. V lost 9 bases to trimming and J lost 4 bases; unmatched junction nucleotides: 4. CDR3 in DNA: TGTGCCAGTAAGACAGGGGGGTACAATGAGCAGTTCTTC. It encodes CASKTGGYNEQFF.

This clonotype was seen a few times. The chain links TRBV13 to TRBJ2-4; 9 nucleotides match TRBD1. V shed 4 bases, J shed 7 bases, and the junction held 5 bases outside the gene matches. This CDR3 is built from 14 residues. Germline CDR1 is PRHDT and CDR2 is FYEKMQ (reference sequence). CDR3 region: CASSSDRGGNIQYF. DNA of the CDR3: TGTGCCAGCAGCTCCGACAGGGGGGGTAACATTCAGTACTTC. Full variable domain (rest looked up from reference TRBV13 and TRBJ2-4): AAGVIQSPRHLIKEKRETATLKCYPIPRHDTVYWYQQGPGQDPQFLISFYEKMQSDKGSIPDRFSAQQFSDYHSELNMSSLELGDSALYFCASSSDRGGNIQYFGAGTRLSVL.

In its sample, this clonotype was seen a few times. The chain joins TRBV6-2 or TRBV6-3 to TRBJ2-6; D unresolved. Germline V CDR1 and CDR2: MNHEY, SVGEGT. CDR3 length equals 16 residues. V lost 3 bases and J lost 0, with 9 bases in between. Here the CDR3 DNA reads TGTGCCAGCAGTTATCCCACAGCCTCTGGGGCCAACGTCCTGACTTTC. It encodes CASSYPTASGANVLTF.

As concerns this clonotype: One end of the junction fails to match germline, which may point to a read error. The rearrangement links TRBV20-1 to TRBJ2-1, with TRBD2 matching over 9 bases. The CDR3 runs 15 residues. In germline, CDR1 is DFQATT, CDR2 SNEGSKA (reference sequence). The CDR3 is CGATVASGKVGEQFF. The DNA for the CDR3 is TGCGGTGCCACAGTGGCTAGCGGGAAGGTAGGTGAGCAGTTCTTC.

This clonotype was observed a handful of times. V usage is TRBV12-3 or TRBV12-4 and J usage is TRBJ2-7, with a tentative D call TRBD1 (6 bases). Trimming cost V 5 bases and J 1 base, with 12 bases left between them. The CDR3 has 14 amino acids. This CDR3 is CASSQMTGSYEQYF. In DNA form, the CDR3 reads TGTGCCAGCAGTCAAATGACAGGTTCCTACGAGCAGTACTTC.

This clonotype was seen more than once but under ten times. The V gene is TRBV7-2, the J gene TRBJ2-7; 7 bases fit TRBD2. V lost 2 bases and J lost 6; bases outside the gene matches: 1. Germline V gene lookup returns CDR1 SGHTA and CDR2 FQGNSA. This CDR3 contains 12 residues. In DNA form, the CDR3 reads TGTGCCAGCAGCTTAAGGACTAGCGAGCAGTACTTC. Translating it yields CASSLRTSEQYF.

This chain connects TRBV29-1 to TRBJ1-4; D is undetermined. Germline CDR1 is SQVTM and CDR2 is ANQGSEA. The CDR3 runs to 14 residues. Trimming left V 7 bases short and J 0 bases short, with 12 bases between. Here the CDR3 DNA reads TGCAGCGCCTTGTTCGGTCCAACTAATGAAAAACTGTTTTTT. Its protein product is CSALFGPTNEKLFF.

This clonotype was seen a few times. The chain uses TRBV10-3 and TRBJ2-1, with TRBD2 identical over 10 bases. The V gene's germline CDR1 is ENHRY and CDR2 SYGVKD. CDR3 length: 16 residues. Trimming at V came to 5 bases and at J to 6 bases, leaving 10 bases not matched to a gene. CDR3 sequence (DNA): TGTGCCATCAGTTCGAAACTAGCGGGAATAATCAATGAGCAGTTCTTC. This encodes CAISSKLAGIINEQFF.

The chain employs TRBV3-1 and TRBJ1-1; D is possibly TRBD1 (5 bases). Germline V lookup: CDR1 LGHDT, CDR2 YNNKEL (reference sequence). Trimming stripped 2 bases from V and 5 bases from J, with 12 bases between. The CDR3 runs to 14 residues. The CDR3 loop reads CASSQISGGTEAFF. CDR3 in DNA: TGTGCCAGCAGCCAAATTTCGGGGGGGACTGAAGCTTTCTTT.

The chain employs TRBV6-2 or TRBV6-3 and TRBJ2-1, with D perhaps TRBD2 (6 bases). The CDR3 length is 19 residues. Per germline, CDR1 MNHEY and CDR2 SVGEGT. V gave up 7 bases and J gave up 3 bases, with 28 bases separating them. The CDR3 protein is CASIPDSSRGTRLYNEQFF. The CDR3 DNA follows: TGTGCCAGCATTCCCGACTCCTCTCGCGGGACTCGACTCTACAATGAGCAGTTCTTC.

The V and J genes are TRBV9 and TRBJ2-3; D remains unclear. Trimming pared 3 bases from V and 0 bases from J, leaving 14 bases between. Germline V gene lookup returns CDR1 SGDLS and CDR2 YYNGEE. The CDR3 runs 16 residues. CDR3 region: CASSGRLLTSTDTQYF. CDR3 nucleotide sequence: TGTGCCAGCAGCGGAAGACTCCTCACTAGCACAGATACGCAGTATTTT.

The chain joins TRBV12-3 or TRBV12-4 to TRBJ1-2; unclear D gene. The V gene lost 2 bases and the J gene lost 4 bases, with 8 bases spanning the gap. The length of the CDR3 is 13 residues. The CDR3 region is CASSLTAPYGYTF. The CDR3 DNA follows: TGTGCCAGCAGTTTAACAGCGCCCTATGGCTACACCTTC.

This chain joins TRBV24-1 and TRBJ2-2; TRBD1 matches 7 bases. Trimming at V came to 9 bases and at J to 2 bases, leaving 5 bases not matched to a gene. The CDR3 loop spans 14 amino acids. From germline, CDR1 is KGHDR and CDR2 SFDVKD. CDR3 sequence (DNA): TGTGCCACCCATACAGGGGTCAACACCGGGGAGCTGTTTTTT. This gives the protein CATHTGVNTGELFF.

The chain is built from TRBV20-1 and TRBJ2-1, with TRBD1 matching 9 bases. Germline CDR1 and CDR2: DFQATT and SNEGSKA (reference sequence). The CDR3 is 14 amino acids. The DNA for the CDR3 is TGCAGAGCAACAGGGGGCAGGGACCACAATGAGCAGTTCTTC. The encoded protein is CRATGGRDHNEQFF.

This clonotype occurred a few times. The V and J genes are TRBV7-2 and TRBJ1-2; D is possibly TRBD1 (6 bases). Germline values: CDR1 SGHTA, CDR2 FQGNSA. Between the trimmed V and J ends, which lost 2 bases and 2 bases, there was a span of 9 bases. The CDR3 sequence is 14 residues long. In DNA, the CDR3 is TGTGCCAGCAGCTTACTTGGACAGAACTATGGCTACACCTTC. This translates into CASSLLGQNYGYTF.

The V and J genes are TRBV5-6 and TRBJ2-3, with D unclear. The germline gives CDR1 SGHDT, CDR2 YYEEEE. V lost 3 bases and J 2 bases, leaving 7 bases between the germline ends. The CDR3 length is 13 residues. The DNA of the CDR3 is TGTGCCAGCAGCTCCGAAGTCACAGATACGCAGTATTTT. This gives the protein CASSSEVTDTQYF.